This is a list of T cell receptor beta chains from one sample in a study of blood T cells in healthy people across ages. TCRdb re-derived calls from the 5' RACE reads in MiXCR, one entry per CDR3 protein. The sample has 650,000 to 1,000,000 distinct CDR3 sequences, about 46% seen once. Input material: blood. The source of these receptors is a man aged 80 or over in good health. The CDR3 runs from the conserved cysteine through the conserved F or W. The D gene is left open where the match is weak. The size entry is marked missing in some rows and otherwise reads once, few, many or a size class.

J gene	D gene	V gene	clone size	CDR3 DNA	CDR3 protein
TRBJ2-7	-	TRBV12-3/TRBV12-4	many	TGTGCCAGCAGTTTAGGTCACAGCTCCTACGAGCAGTACTTC	CASSLGHSSYEQYF
TRBJ2-1	-	TRBV20-1	-	TGCAGTGCTCGAGGGGCGGTGACCTACAATGAGCAGTTCTTC	CSARGAVTYNEQFF
TRBJ2-7	TRBD2	TRBV7-2	few	TGTGCCAGCAGCCTTGCCGGGACTAGCGCGTACGAGCAGTACTTC	CASSLAGTSAYEQYF
TRBJ1-1	TRBD1	TRBV20-1	-	TGCAGTGCTGACTCCGGGACAGGCCGGAACACTGAAGCTTTCTTT	CSADSGTGRNTEAFF
TRBJ2-1	-	TRBV4-2	many	TGTGCCAGCAGCCAAATGAGGGCCGTTTACAATGAGCAGTTCTTC	CASSQMRAVYNEQFF
TRBJ2-2	TRBD2	TRBV10-3	once	TGTGCCATCACTTCCAAGGGACTAGCGACCACCGGGGAGCTGTTTTTT	CAITSKGLATTGELFF
TRBJ2-3	TRBD2	TRBV5-1	-	TGCGCCAGCAGCTCTGTGACTAGCGGGGGCCGCACAGATACGCAGTATTTT	CASSSVTSGGRTDTQYF
TRBJ2-5	-	TRBV6-2/TRBV6-3	once	TGTGCCAGCAGTTACCCAGCTGGAAAGGGTGCGGCTCAGAACGGGGAGACCCAGTACTTC	CASSYPAGKGAAQNGETQYF
TRBJ2-7	-	TRBV27	many	TGTGCCAGCAGTTTAAAGACAGGAGCCTACGAGCAGTACTTC	CASSLKTGAYEQYF
TRBJ2-5	TRBD2	TRBV7-2	-	TGTGCCAGCAGCTTCTGGACTAGCGGGAGGGGGGAGACCCAGTACTTC	CASSFWTSGRGETQYF
TRBJ1-5	-	TRBV20-1	few	TGCAGTGCTAGCCCCATACCCAGGGGAATCAGCAATCAGCCCCAGCATTTT	CSASPIPRGISNQPQHF
TRBJ2-1	TRBD2	TRBV20-1	-	TGCAGTGCTAGTCGGCCTAGCGGTTACAATGAGCAGTTCTTC	CSASRPSGYNEQFF
TRBJ2-7	-	TRBV29-1	once	TGCAGCGTTGGCCAGGGGGGCGACGGGCAGTACTTC	CSVGQGGDGQYF
TRBJ1-2	-	TRBV28	few	TGTGCCAGCCGGGAGGGGGGCGGCTATGGCTACACCTTC	CASREGGGYGYTF
TRBJ2-3	-	TRBV20-1	few	TGCTCCACACGAAGGGACTTCACAGATACGCAGTATTTT	CSTRRDFTDTQYF
TRBJ2-5	TRBD1	TRBV7-6	-	TGTGCCAGCAGCTTAGCCTTCCCAGGGGGCACGGGGACCCAGTACTTC	CASSLAFPGGTGTQYF
TRBJ2-6	-	TRBV11-1	-	TGTGCCAGCAGCAAGGGGACTGGGGCCAACGTCCTGACTTTC	CASSKGTGANVLTF
TRBJ1-3	-	TRBV9	-	TGTGCCAGCAGCGCCATCGAGACCCCTGGAAACACCATATATTTT	CASSAIETPGNTIYF
TRBJ2-5	-	TRBV11-2	-	TGTGCCAGCAGCTTAGATCCCCGGACCTGGAGAGAGACCCAGTACTTC	CASSLDPRTWRETQYF
TRBJ2-5	TRBD2	TRBV7-2	few	TGTGCCAGCAGCGACAAGGGGACTAGCGGGAGAGAGAAGGGGTACTTC	CASSDKGTSGREKGYF
TRBJ2-2	-	TRBV25-1	few	TGTGCCAGCAGTGAATGGGTGCGAGGGGCCGGGGAGCTGTTTTTT	CASSEWVRGAGELFF
TRBJ2-3	-	TRBV7-2	-	TGTGCCAGCAGCCTCCTTAGCGGACGCACAGATACGCAGTATTTT	CASSLLSGRTDTQYF
TRBJ2-5	-	TRBV6-2/TRBV6-3	-	TGTGCCAGCAGTTACGTCGGTAAACTAGGAGAGACCCAGTACTTC	CASSYVGKLGETQYF
TRBJ2-5	TRBD2	TRBV4-3	-	TGCGCCAGCAGCCAAGACGGACTAGCGATCAATGAGCAGTACTTC	CASSQDGLAINEQYF
TRBJ2-7	TRBD1	TRBV6-6	few	TGTGCCAGCAGTTACGCACCGGACAGGGGTTACGAGCAGTACTTC	CASSYAPDRGYEQYF
TRBJ2-1	TRBD1	TRBV6-6	few	TGTGCCAGCAGCGCCGCCGGGACAGCCTCCTACAATGAGCAGTTCTTC	CASSAAGTASYNEQFF
TRBJ2-7	-	TRBV3-1	-	TGTGCCAGCAGCCCTCTATTAAACTACGAGCAGTACTTC	CASSPLLNYEQYF
TRBJ2-5	TRBD2	TRBV5-1	many	TGTGCCAGCAGCTTAGCGGGAGGGGAGGAGACCCAGTACTTC	CASSLAGGEETQYF
TRBJ1-2	TRBD1	TRBV11-3	few	TGTGCCAGCAGTACCCCGGGACAGGGGGCTTCTGGCTACACCTTC	CASSTPGQGASGYTF
TRBJ2-7	-	TRBV29-1	-	TGCAGCGTTGTAGTGGAGGGAATCTATAGGTACGAGCAGTACTTC	CSVVVEGIYRYEQYF
TRBJ2-4	-	TRBV30	few	TGTGCCTGGAGTGTAATCAATACAGCCAAAAACATTCAGTACTTC	CAWSVINTAKNIQYF